The clone carrying this TCR beta chain was picked up a small number of times. No antigen is known for it. The identical CDR3 is also encoded by other nucleotide sequences in the sample. Sequencing was performed with immunoSEQ multiplex PCR; in TCRdb, only in-frame clones are kept and a portion is missing. Of about 120,000 clones listed, 85% to 95% are singletons. Trimming shortened V by 2 bases and J by 1 base, and 5 bases separated the two germline ends. The CDR3 covers 13 residues. Germline values: CDR1 MNHEY, CDR2 SVGAGI. The sample belongs to a study of graft-versus-host responses after intestinal transplantation. Study details: Among the recipients, transplants were multivisceral, liver-intestinal, or isolated intestinal. Anti-thymocyte globulin served as induction for all recipients, who then took tacrolimus and steroids for three to four years.

Study findings and constraints: Allografts of one patient group, those with graft-donor T cell macrochimerism, had high graft-versus-host to host-versus-graft clonal ratios. Association was observed between peak circulating GvH clone levels and early post-transplant HvG declines.

The sequence was obtained from a human donor who was the organ donor for an intestinal transplant. The sequencing here drew on unstimulated CD8+ T cells sorted from spleen or lymph node cells, taken before transplant. The genes are TRBV6-5 and TRBJ1-1; D is uncertain. CDR3 coding DNA: TGTGCCAGCAGTTACGGAGGGAACACTGAAGCTTTCTTT. It codes for CASSYGGNTEAFF.